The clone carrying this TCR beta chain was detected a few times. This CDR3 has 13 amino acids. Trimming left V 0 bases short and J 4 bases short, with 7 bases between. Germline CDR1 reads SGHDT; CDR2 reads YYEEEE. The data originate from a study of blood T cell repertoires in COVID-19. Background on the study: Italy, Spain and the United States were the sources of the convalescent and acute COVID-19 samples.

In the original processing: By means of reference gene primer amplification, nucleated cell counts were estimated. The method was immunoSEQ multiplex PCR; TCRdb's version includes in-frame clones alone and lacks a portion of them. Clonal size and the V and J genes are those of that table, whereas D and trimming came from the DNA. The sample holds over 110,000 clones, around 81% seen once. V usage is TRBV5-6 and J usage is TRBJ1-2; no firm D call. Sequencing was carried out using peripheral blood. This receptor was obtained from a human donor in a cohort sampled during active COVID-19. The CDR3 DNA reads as TGTGCCAGCAGCTTGGGAGGGATCTATGGCTACACCTTC. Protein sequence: CASSLGGIYGYTF. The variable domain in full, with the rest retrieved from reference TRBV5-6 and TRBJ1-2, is DAGVTQSPTHLIKTRGQQVTLRCSPKSGHDTVSWYQQALGQGPQFIFQYYEEEERQRGNFPDRFSGHQFPNYSSELNVNALLLGDSALYLCASSLGGIYGYTFGSGTRLTVV.